This TCR beta chain appears in the sequencing data of a study of T cell clonality in common variable immunodeficiency. Aged 9 to 64 years, CVID subjects averaged roughly 39 years old. Each donor provided roughly 5 to 8 ml of heparinized whole blood. The study, taken as a whole, reports: Reportedly, TCR beta sequences from common variable immunodeficiency showed fewer deletions and N-nucleotide insertions. CVID subjects showed higher TCRbeta clonality than healthy controls.

This clone was found many times. As yet, its antigen is unknown. The read terminates 3 residues before the CDR3 end, so the remaining end is supplied by the germline J gene. The junction had 8 bases not matched to a gene; V was cut back by 4 bases and J by 2 bases. Germline CDR1 and CDR2: SGHTA and FQGTGA. The CDR3 is 17 amino acids. The data were produced by immunoSEQ multiplex PCR, yet TCRdb's version contains in-frame clones alone and is incomplete. The sample was found to contain about 34,000 clones, and every one recurs. This sequence was found in a human donor with common variable immunodeficiency. The chain carries TRBV7-3 and TRBJ2-5, with 12 bases matching TRBD2. Material for sequencing was peripheral blood mononuclear cells. CDR3 residues: CASSYATTSGGQETQYF. The sequenced part of the CDR3 DNA is TGTGCCAGCAGCTACGCCACGACTAGCGGGGGTCAAGAGACC.